This T cell receptor (beta chain) is from a study of OX40 agonist ivuxolimab in advanced cancers. With respect to the entire study: Ivuxolimab, which targeted the costimulatory receptor OX40 (CD134), was an agonistic, fully human IgG2 monoclonal antibody. Intravenous ivuxolimab was administered to patients every 2 weeks at six dose levels: 0.01, 0.1, 0.3, 1.5, 3 and 10 mg/kg. Patients were allowed to have had prior anti-PD-1, anti-PD-L1 or anti-CTLA-4 therapy, and around 40% of the dose-escalation patients had previously received checkpoint inhibitors. A male proportion of under 85% and a mean age of around 60 years, ranging from 23 to 79, were recorded for the dose-escalation cohort. The paper covers the monotherapy dose-escalation part of the phase I ivuxolimab trial, which included N ≈ 50 patients. The purpose of peripheral TCRbeta sequencing was to test whether ivuxolimab changed TCR sequence diversity and led to clonal T-cell expansion. Among the roughly 54 dose-escalation patients, around 19 had hepatocellular carcinoma, about 15 melanoma, 9 renal cell carcinoma and 9 head and neck cancer. Three dose-escalation patients achieved partial responses, one with hepatocellular carcinoma and two with cutaneous melanoma. What the study reported, not specific to this receptor: Low levels of normalized T-cell clonal expansion were also shown by some nonresponding patients. In partial responders in the 0.1-3.0 mg/kg groups, normalized peripheral clonal expansion was found to be among the lowest, especially among CD8+ T cells. Which antigens the clonally expanded peripheral T cells were specific for was not determined. After ivuxolimab, more expanded clones were found on average in CD8+ T cells than in CD4+ T cells. At doses of 0.1 to 3.0 mg/kg, clonal expansion of both CD4+ and CD8+ blood T cells was observed from baseline to week 6.

Concerning this clone: Its antigen is currently not known. Base qualities are not at hand, and no much larger clone is one base apart.

The trial excluded patients who had a history of autoimmune disease or were on systemic immunosuppression. Peripheral blood for TCR sequencing was drawn from every dose cohort at baseline, at cycle 4 day 1 and at cycle 7 day 1. Samples were obtained from an open-label, multicenter, first-in-human phase I dose-escalation trial of ivuxolimab. Adults with locally advanced or metastatic melanoma, renal cell carcinoma, hepatocellular carcinoma or head and neck squamous cell carcinoma were enrolled in the trial. CD4+ and CD8+ T cells were sorted separately from peripheral blood before TCR sequencing. Genomic DNA was extracted from sorted cells for sequencing of the TCRbeta CDR3 region. The immunoSEQ Assay was used for sequencing of TCRbeta CDR3 regions. TCRdb provides this immuneACCESS table in a form limited to in-frame rearrangements. Some clones are lacking; in checked studies, under half of them reflect an unresolved V gene, and why the rest are absent is not known. The sample data list about 74,000 clones, and 85% to 95% of these were observed just once. Together, the top ten hold 5.5% to 6% of the sample.

Sequenced here: CD4+ or CD8+ T cells sorted from blood, sampled in a trial of the OX40 agonist ivuxolimab. This TCR came from an adult with an advanced solid tumor such as melanoma, head and neck, liver or kidney cancer.

The DNA sequence is as follows: TGTGCCAGCAGCTTAACTAGCGGTTACTACAATGAGCAGTTCTTC. This sequence encodes CASSLTSGYYNEQFF. The V gene is TRBV7-6 and the J gene is TRBJ2-1; the junction holds 8 bases that match TRBD2. The V end gives up 2 bases and the J end 3 bases, leaving 3 bases in the junction not matched to a gene. The CDR3 has 15 amino acids, counting the end cysteine and phenylalanine. The DNA shown is the 45-base CDR3, in frame from base 1. For CDR1 and CDR2, the germline V gene lists SGHVS and FNYEAQ.